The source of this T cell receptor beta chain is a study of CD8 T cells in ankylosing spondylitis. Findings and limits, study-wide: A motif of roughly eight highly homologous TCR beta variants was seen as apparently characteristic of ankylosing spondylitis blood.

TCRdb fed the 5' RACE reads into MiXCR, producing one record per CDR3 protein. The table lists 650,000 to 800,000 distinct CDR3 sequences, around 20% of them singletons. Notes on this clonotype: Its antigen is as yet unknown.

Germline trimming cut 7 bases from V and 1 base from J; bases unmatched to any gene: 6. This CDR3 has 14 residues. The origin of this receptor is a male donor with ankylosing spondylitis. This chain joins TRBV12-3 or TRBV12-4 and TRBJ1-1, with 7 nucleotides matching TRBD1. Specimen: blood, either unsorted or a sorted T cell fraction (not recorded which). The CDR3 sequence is CASTPTGPNTEAFF. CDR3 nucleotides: TGTGCCAGCACCCCGACAGGGCCGAACACTGAAGCTTTCTTT.